These 26 T cell receptor beta chains were all obtained from the same sample, sequenced in a study of T cells in Graves' hyperthyroidism and ophthalmopathy. Amplified TCR beta CDR3 regions derived from RNA transcripts. In the first-round RT-PCR of the TCR CDR3, the HTBI primer set was used. TCRdb reprocessed the multiplex PCR reads with MiXCR, giving one entry per CDR3 protein. Among 750,000 to 950,000 distinct CDR3 sequences listed, roughly 40% were seen once. The sample taken for sequencing was blood. The receptor source for this set is a man aged 18 to 29 with Graves' hyperthyroidism.

The chain joins TRBV7-2 to TRBJ2-7; 9 bases fit TRBD1. With V trimmed by 5 bases and J by 6 bases, 11 bases remained unmatched. Germline V lookup: CDR1 SGHTA, CDR2 FQGNSA. CDR3 length equals 15 residues. The CDR3 DNA is TGTGCCAGCAGCGCACGGGGGGACAGGGTGCCCGAGCAGTACTTC. It is translated as CASSARGDRVPEQYF.

This clonotype was detected ten times or more. CDR3 sequence (DNA): TGTGCCAGCAGCCACCCGCACATAGACGAGCAGTACTTC. As protein: CASSHPHIDEQYF. The chain is built from TRBV7-9 and TRBJ2-7; no reliable D call. This CDR3 is built from 13 residues. Looked up from germline, CDR1 is SEHNR and CDR2 is FQNEAQ (reference sequence). Trimming cost V 5 bases and J 5 bases, with 13 bases left between them.

The gene calls are TRBV10-1 and TRBJ1-4, with TRBD1 matching 11 bases. V trimming: 9 bases; J trimming: 7 bases; junction bases outside the gene matches: 7. This CDR3 contains 14 residues. Germline CDR1 reads WNHNN; CDR2 reads SYGVQD (reference sequence). The CDR3 reads CARNRTGGREKLFF. The CDR3 DNA reads TGCGCCAGAAACCGGACAGGGGGCCGTGAAAAACTGTTTTTT.

At least ten counts were recorded for this clonotype. The chain employs TRBV7-6 and TRBJ2-5; perhaps TRBD2 as D (5 bases). The germline gives CDR1 SGHVS, CDR2 FNYEAQ. The CDR3 is 14 amino acids. Trimming pared 2 bases from V and 2 bases from J, leaving 9 bases between. CDR3 sequence (DNA): TGTGCCAGCAGCTTATACGAGGGACAAGAGACCCAGTACTTC. It encodes CASSLYEGQETQYF.

There are many counts of this clonotype. The chain has TRBV7-8 and TRBJ1-4; D unresolved. Germline loops: CDR1 SGHVS, CDR2 FQNEAQ. The CDR3 covers 13 residues. With 4 bases removed from V and 5 bases from J, the gap between germline ends came to 8 bases. The DNA for the CDR3 is TGTGCCAGCAGCTACCGCTCGAATGAAAAACTGTTTTTT. Protein: CASSYRSNEKLFF.

This rearrangement joins TRBV15 to TRBJ2-2; a possible D gene is TRBD1 (5 bases). Trimming removed 6 bases from V and 6 bases from J, with 8 bases in between. This CDR3 is built from 12 residues. Germline CDR1 reads LNHNV; CDR2 reads YYDKDF (reference sequence). The CDR3 bases are TGTGCCACCAGTTGGGGCCCCGGGGAGCTGTTTTTT. Residues: CATSWGPGELFF.

This clonotype was counted ten times or more. CDR3 region: CASPGQQGNTIYF. For the CDR3, the DNA is TGTGCCAGCCCGGGACAGCAAGGAAACACCATATATTTT. The chain couples TRBV19 to TRBJ1-3; 7 bases are shared with TRBD1. The CDR3 covers 13 residues. Germline CDR1 reads LNHDA; CDR2 reads SQIVND (reference sequence). V lost 9 bases to trimming and J lost 4 bases; unmatched junction nucleotides: 6.

The chain uses TRBV7-2 and TRBJ1-2; D is ambiguous. The CDR3 is made up of 14 amino acids. V was shortened by 6 bases and J by 3 bases, with 14 bases between the two germline ends. Per the germline V gene, CDR1 is SGHTA and CDR2 is FQGNSA. The CDR3 bases are TGTGCCAGCAGATCCCCGATCTCGGACTATGGCTACACCTTC. As protein: CASRSPISDYGYTF.

The chain has TRBV12-3 or TRBV12-4 and TRBJ1-2, with a tentative D call TRBD1 (5 bases). The V end was cut by 6 bases, the J end by 7 bases, with 18 bases between. The CDR3 spans 14 residues. As DNA, the CDR3 is TGTGCCAGCAGAGGGGACGGCGCCGGACGTGGCTACACCTTC. Amino acids: CASRGDGAGRGYTF.

This clonotype was detected only once. Because the CDR3 is missing its conserved closing phenylalanine or tryptophan, this is likely a read error. The rearrangement joins TRBV6-1 to TRBJ1-1; D is unclear. Germline-derived CDR1 and CDR2 are MNHNS and SASEGT. V was trimmed by 5 bases and J by 1 base, leaving 8 bases between them. The CDR3 runs to 13 residues. CDR3 region: CASSYGGNTEAFL. The CDR3 nucleotides read TGTGCCAGCAGTTACGGTGGGAACACTGAAGCTTTCCTT.

The chain recombines TRBV7-2 with TRBJ2-7; D is possibly TRBD1 or TRBD2 (5 bases each). The CDR3 spans 14 residues. V lost 3 bases and J 4 bases, leaving 13 bases between the germline ends. Germline lookup yields CDR1 SGHTA and CDR2 FQGNSA. The CDR3 region is CASSFRDQSYEQYF. The CDR3 DNA is TGTGCCAGCAGCTTCCGGGACCAGTCATACGAGCAGTACTTC.

This clonotype was observed once. This may be a read error, as it is one base from a much larger clone. V usage is TRBV14 and J usage is TRBJ1-2; no reliable D call. This CDR3 comprises 12 residues. Germline CDR1 and CDR2: SGHDN and FVKESK. V was trimmed by 4 bases and J by 8 bases, leaving 11 bases between them. CDR3 sequence reads: CASSRGLEGYTF. CDR3 in DNA: TGTGCCAGCAGCCGTGGACTGGAGGGCTACACCTTC.

This clonotype was found many times. The chain carries TRBV19 and TRBJ1-1; TRBD1 matches 7 bases. Germline trimming cut 7 bases from V and 2 bases from J; bases unmatched to any gene: 10. CDR1 and CDR2 from the germline V gene are LNHDA and SQIVND (reference sequence). There are 15 residues in the CDR3. The CDR3 region has the DNA TGTGCCAGTATGGTCACCGGGACAGCAAACACTGAAGCTTTCTTT. This gives the protein CASMVTGTANTEAFF.

CDR3 in DNA: TGTGCCAGCAGCTTGAGAGGCTCCGGGACAAAAGGTCCTCGGTATAATTCACCCCTCCACTTT. Its translation: CASSLRGSGTKGPRYNSPLHF. The chain is built from TRBV2 and TRBJ1-6, with a weak D call TRBD1 (6 bases). This CDR3 has 21 amino acids. Trimming removed 6 bases from V and 4 bases from J, with 31 bases in between. CDR1 SNHLY and CDR2 FYNNEI come from the germline V gene.

The V call is TRBV10-3, the J call TRBJ2-5; D perhaps matches TRBD2 (6 bases). CDR1 and CDR2 from the germline V gene are ENHRY and SYGVKD. The ends were cut back, 6 bases at V and 1 base at J, with 18 bases in the middle. The CDR3 consists of 16 residues. CDR3 bases: TGTGCCATCAGCTATACTCCCGGGACTTCCCAAGAGACCCAGTACTTC. Translation: CAISYTPGTSQETQYF.

This clonotype was picked up a small number of times. The gene calls are TRBV28 and TRBJ2-5; D remains ambiguous. This CDR3 is built from 12 residues. Germline V gene lookup returns CDR1 MDHEN and CDR2 SYDVKM. Trimming cost V 8 bases and J 4 bases, with 11 bases left between them. CDR3 in amino acids: CASSGFGETQYF. DNA for the CDR3: TGTGCCAGCTCCGGTTTCGGAGAGACCCAGTACTTC.

About this clonotype: Relative to the germline gene, one junction end is altered; a read error may explain this. The rearrangement links TRBV20-1 to TRBJ2-5; D unresolved. Germline CDR1 is DFQATT and CDR2 is SNEGSKA (reference sequence). There are 11 residues in the CDR3. The CDR3 DNA follows: TGCAGTGCTGGAGAGCTGGAGACCCAGTACTTC. Its translation is CSAGELETQYF.

This chain joins TRBV6-5 and TRBJ2-5, with 12 nucleotides matching TRBD2. Trimming cost V 0 bases and J 2 bases; bases outside gene matches: 1. The CDR3 sequence is 16 residues long. The germline V gene has CDR1 MNHEY and CDR2 SVGAGI. CDR3 DNA: TGTGCCAGCAGTTACTCGACTAGCGGGGGTCAAGAGACCCAGTACTTC. Protein product: CASSYSTSGGQETQYF.

This clonotype was observed once. J is TRBJ2-2 and V is TRBV7-9; a possible D gene is TRBD2 (5 bases). This CDR3 is built from 13 residues. Germline loops: CDR1 SEHNR, CDR2 FQNEAQ (reference sequence). Trimming removed 8 bases from V and 4 bases from J, with 11 bases in between. This chain's CDR3 is CASGLSGTGELFF. The CDR3 DNA reads as TGTGCCAGCGGTTTGAGCGGCACCGGGGAGCTGTTTTTT.

This clonotype was counted many times. This chain links TRBV19 with TRBJ2-2; D is perhaps TRBD2 (6 bases). The V and J ends lost 7 bases and 2 bases respectively, with 8 bases between them. This CDR3 spans 13 amino acids. The germline V gene encodes CDR1 LNHDA and CDR2 SQIVND (reference sequence). In DNA, the CDR3 is TGTGCCAGTACTAGCGCCAACACCGGGGAGCTGTTTTTT. Its protein product is CASTSANTGELFF.

This clonotype was counted ten times or more. The chain combines TRBV7-9 with TRBJ1-2; unclear D gene. CDR3 length: 12 residues. Germline values: CDR1 SEHNR, CDR2 FQNEAQ (reference sequence). V lost 6 bases and J lost 8, with 13 bases in between. Written as DNA, the CDR3 is TGTGCCAGCAGAGTCGATGTAACAGGCTACACCTTC. Translation gives CASRVDVTGYTF.

This clonotype was counted at least ten times. The chain uses TRBV29-1 and TRBJ1-6; possibly TRBD1 for D (5 bases). The ends were cut back, 7 bases at V and 6 bases at J, with 13 bases in the middle. The germline V gene has CDR1 SQVTM and CDR2 ANQGSEA. The CDR3 covers 13 residues. This CDR3 reads CSAKGTGNSPLHF. The CDR3 DNA sequence: TGCAGCGCCAAGGGGACGGGTAATTCACCCCTCCACTTT.

In its sample, this clonotype was seen many times. The chain uses TRBV7-2 and TRBJ2-5, with 7 bases aligning to TRBD2. Germline V gives CDR1 SGHTA, CDR2 FQGNSA. With V trimmed by 3 bases and J by 4 bases, 5 bases remained unmatched. CDR3 length: 14 residues. DNA of the CDR3: TGTGCCAGCAGCTTGGGGACTACCGGAGAGACCCAGTACTTC. Residues: CASSLGTTGETQYF.

J is TRBJ1-1 and V is TRBV7-9; TRBD1 matches 7 bases. The CDR3 length is 15 residues. The ends lost 5 bases at V and 4 bases at J; junction bases unmatched: 10. Germline CDR1 and CDR2: SEHNR and FQNEAQ (reference sequence). In DNA, the CDR3 is TGTGCCAGCAGCCAAGTCCACAGGGGATCCACTGAAGCTTTCTTT. Protein sequence: CASSQVHRGSTEAFF.

J is TRBJ2-7 and V is TRBV14; the D gene is possibly TRBD2 (6 bases). This CDR3 spans 14 amino acids. Trimming took 2 bases from V and 3 from J, leaving 11 bases between them. CDR1 is SGHDN and CDR2 is FVKESK in the germline V gene. The CDR3, as DNA: TGTGCCAGCAGCCAACCGGGACTTTACTACGAGCAGTACTTC. Its translation is CASSQPGLYYEQYF.

In regard to this clonotype: This may be a read error, as it is one base from a much larger clone. The V call is TRBV7-8, the J call TRBJ1-2; tentatively, D is TRBD1 (5 bases). This CDR3 contains 13 residues. Germline loops: CDR1 SGHVS, CDR2 FQNEAQ. Trimming took 1 base from V and 6 from J, leaving 9 bases between them. The CDR3 DNA reads as TGTGCCAGCAGCTTAGTGGAAGGGGATGGCTACACCTTC. Translation gives CASSLVEGDGYTF.